Included here is one T cell receptor beta chain sequence, with context. The CDR3 runs to 15 residues. Method: immunoSEQ multiplex PCR; TCRdb's copy keeps in-frame clones and lacks some. The sample contains 58,000 or so clones, 80% to 95% of which appear only once. These data are taken from a study of T cell changes during pregnancy in multiple sclerosis. This receptor was obtained from a female donor with multiple sclerosis, enrolled in a pregnancy study. The chain links TRBV21-1 to TRBJ1-5; no check of the table's D call, TRBD1, against the DNA was made. TRBV21-1 is flagged as a pseudogene. Sequenced here: CD4+ T cells from peripheral blood mononuclear cells, sampled in the third trimester of pregnancy. The CDR3 bases are TGTGCCAGCAGCAAAGGGTCAGGGCACAATCAGCCCCAGCATTTT. It encodes CASSKGSGHNQPQHF.